This record covers a single TCR beta chain. This clonotype was detected only a few times. What antigen it recognizes has not been identified. The input lacks base qualities; no much larger clone sits a single base away. The cysteine opens and the phenylalanine closes a CDR3 of 15 amino acids. The sequence is cut down to CDR3 DNA, 45 bases in frame from base 1. According to the germline V gene, CDR1 reads SGHRS and CDR2 reads YFSETQ. V is cut by 5 bases and J by 0 bases, and the space between the germline ends is 14 bases. The data originate from a study of post-analysis software for immune sequencing data (dated by TCRdb to the mid-2010s). In terms of the full investigation: Recorded disease courses included relapsing-remitting, secondary progressive and progressive-relapsing multiple sclerosis, with some patients lacking subtype annotation. The multiple sclerosis patient repertoires were compared with more than 9 previously published healthy control repertoires from donors aged roughly 6 to 27 years. A subset of samples was prepared in parallel using single-end sample barcoding, then pooled and co-amplified after Illumina adapter ligation. What the work shows at the level of the full study, not this receptor alone: Significantly higher frequencies in patients than in controls were found for a few TRBV segments, including TRBV5-6, TRBV5-1 and TRBV20-1. Compared with controls, multiple sclerosis patients had significantly lower normalized Chao1 diversity, a finding suggesting substantial peripheral T-cell clonal expansion. The control group was slightly older than the multiple sclerosis patient group. Strong co-clustering of samples prepared in the same batch was shown by direct clustering with F measure, prompting a batch-effect correction.

Receptors were amplified or captured by PCR. These reads were obtained on an Illumina HiSeq 2500. Unique molecular identifiers were incorporated into TCR beta cDNA libraries to reduce PCR and sequencing biases. Every 1 to 10 million input T cells yielded some 500,000 cDNA molecules, meaning each molecule approximated one T cell. Patient libraries were prepared and sequenced with the same protocol used for the earlier healthy control dataset. Samples belonging to the same batch were prepared together, multiplexed and sequenced on a shared HiSeq lane. As for the authors' bioinformatics: MIGEC handled the raw barcoded reads, throwing out single-read molecular identifier groups before consensus assembly and CDR3 extraction. Clonotype tables were post-analysed with VDJtools, and diversity was normalized by down-sampling all datasets to the smallest sample size. To correct batch-related cross-sample contamination, repertoire overlap clustering matched CDR3 amino acid sequences but not nucleotide sequences. TCRdb took the public reads, trimmed them with fastp at Q25, ran MiXCR for clone calling and kept in-frame beta chains. Every distinct CDR3 protein forms one entry, paired with its most common genes and DNA. The V and J calls were not made by the authors but by TCRdb's processing. The sample table holds 380,000 or so distinct CDR3 sequences, of which around a third were seen once. The top ten clonotypes cover under 15% of the sample.

To demonstrate the VDJtools post-analysis software, the study profiled TCR beta repertoires from the peripheral blood of about 13 young patients with multiple sclerosis. Multiple sclerosis patients were children and adolescents aged about 6 to 15 years. Sequenced input: blood. The sequence derives from a girl aged 10-17 years with multiple sclerosis. This sequence uses TRBV5-1 and TRBJ1-1; too little of a D gene remains to name it. The CDR3 loop reads CASSSSRGLNTEAFF. The DNA reads as follows: TGCGCCAGCAGTTCCTCTCGAGGTCTGAACACTGAAGCTTTCTTT.